Below, 17 T cell receptor beta chains from the same sample are listed, as sequenced in a study of blood T cells in healthy people across ages. Primed by a sample-barcoded 5' primer and a J-beta primer mix, a second PCR proceeded for about 6 to 12 cycles. A single record per CDR3 protein comes from TCRdb applying MiXCR to the 5' RACE reads. The sample contains 540,000 or so distinct CDR3 sequences, 25% to 30% of which appear only once. Sequenced sample: blood. These receptors all stem from a woman between 65 and 79 years old in good health.

This clonotype showed up just a few times. The chain employs TRBV4-3 and TRBJ2-2; D perhaps matches TRBD2 (6 bases). Germline assignment: CDR1 LGHNA and CDR2 YSLEER. With 5 bases removed from V and 6 bases from J, the gap between germline ends came to 25 bases. The CDR3 consists of 18 residues. CDR3 DNA: TGCGCCAGCAGCTACCGATACTCCAACGGAGGGGTTCCCGGGGAGCTGTTTTTT. Its protein product is CASSYRYSNGGVPGELFF.

The chain combines TRBV10-3 with TRBJ1-5; TRBD1 might be the D (5 bases). The CDR3 consists of 15 residues. Trimming pared 4 bases from V and 3 bases from J, leaving 13 bases between. The germline CDR1 and CDR2 sequences are ENHRY and SYGVKD. The CDR3, as DNA: TGTGCCATCAGTGCCGGGGGGGAGACCAATCAGCCCCAGCATTTT. Translating it yields CAISAGGETNQPQHF.

This clonotype has a handful of counts. The rearrangement uses TRBV18 and TRBJ2-5, with a tentative D call TRBD2 (5 bases). Germline-derived CDR1 and CDR2 are KGHSH and LQKENI. V was pared by 2 bases and J by 7 bases, with 11 bases between. The CDR3 consists of 13 residues. The CDR3 protein is CASSPDGLGTQYF. CDR3 nucleotides: TGTGCCAGCTCACCAGACGGACTGGGGACCCAGTACTTC.

This clonotype was counted once. The chain uses TRBV7-9 and TRBJ1-5; 7 bases agree with TRBD1. Trimming cost V 4 bases and J 5 bases; bases outside gene matches: 11. Germline CDR1 is SEHNR and CDR2 is FQNEAQ (reference sequence). The CDR3 length is 16 residues. DNA for the CDR3: TGTGCCAGCAGCTCAGGGGGACAGTTCGATTATCAGCCCCAGCATTTT. This translates into CASSSGGQFDYQPQHF.

This clonotype has just a few counts. This chain connects TRBV12-3 or TRBV12-4 to TRBJ1-1; 7 bases are a match to TRBD1. The J segment lost 0 bases and the V segment lost 4 bases, leaving 11 bases of the junction unmatched. The CDR3 contains 17 residues. For the CDR3, the DNA is TGTGCCAGCAGTTCGAGACAGGGAAGGGGGGTGAACACTGAAGCTTTCTTT. Translation: CASSSRQGRGVNTEAFF.

This chain links TRBV11-2 with TRBJ2-3, with no clear D. The ends were cut back, 0 bases at V and 4 bases at J, with 11 bases in the middle. Germline V gene data show CDR1 as SGHAT and CDR2 as FQNNGV. The CDR3 has 15 amino acids. The DNA of the CDR3 is TGTGCCAGCAGCTTAGATCCTTCCAGGTCAGATACGCAGTATTTT. This codes for CASSLDPSRSDTQYF.

In this sample, this clonotype turned up a few times. The rearrangement links TRBV7-2 to TRBJ2-5; the D is unclear. Matching the DNA end better, TRBJ2-1 makes the J call doubtful. Germline CDR1 SGHTA, CDR2 FQGNSA. The CDR3 sequence is 12 residues long. The CDR3 spells CASSLAAVEQFF. CDR3 in DNA: TGTGCCAGCAGCTTAGCGGCCGTTGAGCAGTTCTTC.

The chain couples TRBV5-1 to TRBJ1-2; TRBD1 aligns across 9 bases. With 2 bases clipped from V and 4 bases from J, the junction kept 12 bases outside the gene matches. The CDR3 has 17 residues. Germline lookup yields CDR1 SGHRS and CDR2 YFSETQ. CDR3: CASSFGSRGQGPYGYTF. CDR3 DNA: TGCGCCAGCAGCTTTGGGTCCCGGGGACAGGGACCCTATGGCTACACCTTC.

V and J are TRBV18 and TRBJ2-1, with 11 bases fitting TRBD2. The J call may be in error: the DNA end matches TRBJ2-5 better. The CDR3 extends over 16 amino acids. In germline, CDR1 is KGHSH, CDR2 LQKENI. The CDR3 spells CASSTGTSGGLKTQYF. The CDR3 coding sequence is TGTGCCAGCTCGACCGGTACTAGCGGGGGTTTGAAGACCCAGTACTTC.

J is TRBJ2-7 and V is TRBV7-9; D is tentatively TRBD1 or TRBD2 (6 bases each). The CDR3 is made up of 13 amino acids. The germline CDR1 and CDR2 sequences are SEHNR and FQNEAQ (reference sequence). V lost 5 bases and J lost 5, with 13 bases in between. As DNA, the CDR3 is TGTGCCAGCAGCAATATAGGGGGGAACGAGCAGTACTTC. It translates to CASSNIGGNEQYF. The whole variable domain, filled in from reference TRBV7-9 and TRBJ2-7, reads DTGVSQNPRHKITKRGQNVTFRCDPISEHNRLYWYRQTLGQGPEFLTYFQNEAQLEKSRLLSDRFSAERPKGSFSTLEIQRTEQGDSAMYLCASSNIGGNEQYFGPGTRLTVT.

This clonotype was found many times. V and J are TRBV12-3 or TRBV12-4 and TRBJ2-5; D unclear. V lost 2 bases and J 11 bases, leaving 15 bases between the germline ends. This CDR3 contains 13 residues. In DNA, the CDR3 is TGTGCCAGCAGTTTATCTGGCGGCAATGAGCAGTACTTC. It specifies CASSLSGGNEQYF.

This clonotype came up a few times. The chain links TRBV9 to TRBJ2-5, with D unresolved. This CDR3 spans 11 amino acids. Trimming took off 0 bases at V and 7 bases at J, with 4 bases between the two ends. Per the germline V gene, CDR1 is SGDLS and CDR2 is YYNGEE. The CDR3 coding sequence is TGTGCCAGCAGCGTAGGTGGGACCCAGTACTTC. Amino acids: CASSVGGTQYF.

V and J are TRBV5-1 and TRBJ2-3, with D uncertain. The CDR3 is 14 amino acids. V was clipped by 0 bases and J by 8 bases, with 13 bases between them. Germline V CDR1 and CDR2: SGHRS, YFSETQ. The CDR3: CASSLAELRGTQYF. The DNA for the CDR3 is TGCGCCAGCAGCTTGGCCGAACTCCGAGGTACGCAGTATTTT.

This clonotype was seen only a few times. CDR3 sequence (DNA): TGTGCCAGCAGCCTCCGAGACACGTACATGAACACTGAAGCTTTCTTT. Protein: CASSLRDTYMNTEAFF. The chain is built from TRBV12-3 or TRBV12-4 and TRBJ1-1; D remains unclear. The CDR3 has 16 amino acids. V was pared by 6 bases and J by 0 bases, with 17 bases between.

This clonotype was seen just once. The chain employs TRBV4-3 and TRBJ2-3; TRBD1 aligns across 7 bases. CDR1 is LGHNA, CDR2 YSLEER, per germline. V lost 3 bases to trimming and J lost 3 bases; unmatched junction nucleotides: 9. The CDR3 has 16 amino acids. For the CDR3, the DNA is TGCGCCAGCAGCCAGGGAATCACAGGGGAGACAGATACGCAGTATTTT. This sequence encodes CASSQGITGETDTQYF.

This sequence joins TRBV4-3 and TRBJ2-5; 8 bases fit TRBD1. The DNA end lines up better with TRBJ2-1; the J call may be wrong. The CDR3 consists of 14 residues. Germline assignment: CDR1 LGHNA and CDR2 YSLEER. The CDR3 here is CASSHVNRGNEQFF. The DNA of the CDR3 is TGCGCCAGCAGCCACGTCAACAGGGGGAATGAGCAGTTCTTC.

In this sample, this clonotype turned up a few times. V and J are TRBV7-8 and TRBJ1-1; 7 nucleotides line up with TRBD1. The CDR3 is 14 residues long. Germline trimming cut 4 bases from V and 10 bases from J; bases unmatched to any gene: 12. Germline CDR1 and CDR2: SGHVS and FQNEAQ. CDR3 in DNA: TGTGCCAGCAGCTCGCGACAGGGACACCCTGCAGCTTTCTTT. Amino acids: CASSSRQGHPAAFF. The complete variable domain, with remaining parts taken from reference TRBV7-8 and TRBJ1-1, reads GAGVSQSPRYKVAKRGQDVALRCDPISGHVSLFWYQQALGQGPEFLTYFQNEAQLDKSGLPSDRFFAERPEGSVSTLKIQRTQQEDSAVYLCASSSRQGHPAAFFGQGTRLTVV.